This is a list of T cell receptor beta chains from one sample in a study of T cell repertoires in cytomegalovirus infection. TCRdb redid the calling of the reads with MiXCR, one entry per CDR3 protein. The sample has hundreds of thousands of distinct CDR3 sequences; 17% are singletons. The sequenced sample consisted of PBMCs. The source of these receptors is a human donor in good health (CMV status not recorded). Some clones in this sample may be carry-over from other donors' samples. Both conserved end residues are part of each CDR3. The order of the fields is V gene, clone size, J gene, CDR3 length, CDR3 protein. Size is stated for part of the rows, as once, few or many counts, or as a class when the clone is expanded.

v_call: TRBV12-3/TRBV12-4; clone_size: NA; j_call: TRBJ1-2; cdr3_length: 12; cdr3_aa: CASSLGYYGYTF
v_call: TRBV7-9; clone_size: few; j_call: TRBJ2-5; cdr3_length: 13; cdr3_aa: CASRSSVKGTQYF
v_call: TRBV7-2; clone_size: few; j_call: TRBJ1-3; cdr3_length: 14; cdr3_aa: CASSIQGTGNTIYF
v_call: TRBV19; clone_size: NA; j_call: TRBJ2-6; cdr3_length: 18; cdr3_aa: CASTLDSPGSSGANVLTF
v_call: TRBV18; clone_size: few; j_call: TRBJ1-6; cdr3_length: 16; cdr3_aa: CASSLWTGGYNSPLHF
v_call: TRBV24-1; clone_size: few; j_call: TRBJ2-5; cdr3_length: 16; cdr3_aa: CATSDLSGGNQETQYF
v_call: TRBV10-3; clone_size: NA; j_call: TRBJ1-2; cdr3_length: 12; cdr3_aa: CASGQGSYGYTF
v_call: TRBV7-9; clone_size: many; j_call: TRBJ1-1; cdr3_length: 15; cdr3_aa: CASSLLRGYNTEAFF
v_call: TRBV7-2; clone_size: NA; j_call: TRBJ2-2; cdr3_length: 17; cdr3_aa: CASSLERQGAHTGELFF
v_call: TRBV7-9; clone_size: many; j_call: TRBJ1-2; cdr3_length: 13; cdr3_aa: CASSPPIGYGYTF
v_call: TRBV19; clone_size: NA; j_call: TRBJ2-7; cdr3_length: 16; cdr3_aa: CASSIGQVWSSYEQYF
v_call: TRBV6-1; clone_size: many; j_call: TRBJ2-1; cdr3_length: 20; cdr3_aa: CASRGGVRDRGPSSYNEQFF
v_call: TRBV3-1; clone_size: NA; j_call: TRBJ1-2; cdr3_length: 18; cdr3_aa: CASSQVGRQVLRNYGYTF
v_call: TRBV7-2; clone_size: many; j_call: TRBJ2-3; cdr3_length: 15; cdr3_aa: CASSFTVGGTDTQYF
v_call: TRBV28; clone_size: many; j_call: TRBJ1-1; cdr3_length: 13; cdr3_aa: CASSTHSNTEAFF
v_call: TRBV28; clone_size: few; j_call: TRBJ1-6; cdr3_length: 14; cdr3_aa: CASSLTGVWSPLHF
v_call: TRBV2; clone_size: NA; j_call: TRBJ1-5; cdr3_length: 12; cdr3_aa: CASSEFRGPQHF
v_call: TRBV5-4; clone_size: few; j_call: TRBJ1-1; cdr3_length: 12; cdr3_aa: CASSFQYTEAFF
v_call: TRBV6-1; clone_size: NA; j_call: TRBJ2-6; cdr3_length: 13; cdr3_aa: CASLRLGANVLTF
v_call: TRBV20-1; clone_size: NA; j_call: TRBJ2-1; cdr3_length: 15; cdr3_aa: CSARAASGVGNEQFF
v_call: TRBV28; clone_size: many; j_call: TRBJ1-1; cdr3_length: 15; cdr3_aa: CASSVLTGANTEAFF
v_call: TRBV7-2; clone_size: many; j_call: TRBJ2-1; cdr3_length: 18; cdr3_aa: CASSRSGRQGVGLDEQFF
v_call: TRBV20-1; clone_size: NA; j_call: TRBJ1-4; cdr3_length: 15; cdr3_aa: CSARDGTGGNEKLFF
v_call: TRBV4-1; clone_size: NA; j_call: TRBJ2-7; cdr3_length: 15; cdr3_aa: CASSQVGDSTYEQYF
v_call: TRBV11-2; clone_size: NA; j_call: TRBJ2-7; cdr3_length: 16; cdr3_aa: CASSRLFAGISYEQYF
v_call: TRBV12-3/TRBV12-4; clone_size: many; j_call: TRBJ2-5; cdr3_length: 18; cdr3_aa: CASSLDLQGGGPIETQYF
v_call: TRBV5-1; clone_size: few; j_call: TRBJ2-1; cdr3_length: 14; cdr3_aa: CASSRTGEDNEQFF
v_call: TRBV7-9; clone_size: NA; j_call: TRBJ2-7; cdr3_length: 14; cdr3_aa: CASSSGGASYEQYF
v_call: TRBV5-5; clone_size: many; j_call: TRBJ2-5; cdr3_length: 16; cdr3_aa: CASSLNGQGAQETQYF
v_call: TRBV29-1; clone_size: NA; j_call: TRBJ2-6; cdr3_length: 13; cdr3_aa: CSAALGGANVLTF
v_call: TRBV7-2; clone_size: many; j_call: TRBJ1-3; cdr3_length: 16; cdr3_aa: CASSPSPRGSGNTIYF
v_call: TRBV4-1; clone_size: many; j_call: TRBJ1-6; cdr3_length: 19; cdr3_aa: CASSQTPGQGSSYNSPLHF
v_call: TRBV15; clone_size: NA; j_call: TRBJ2-7; cdr3_length: 17; cdr3_aa: CATSRDRGRFETYEQYF
v_call: TRBV7-9; clone_size: NA; j_call: TRBJ2-1; cdr3_length: 14; cdr3_aa: CASQLAGAQNEQFF
v_call: TRBV28; clone_size: few; j_call: TRBJ2-5; cdr3_length: 15; cdr3_aa: CASSEAGILQETQYF
v_call: TRBV20-1; clone_size: many; j_call: TRBJ2-1; cdr3_length: 13; cdr3_aa: CSANGGGYNEQFF
v_call: TRBV5-1; clone_size: NA; j_call: TRBJ1-5; cdr3_length: 14; cdr3_aa: CASSSGTGQQPQHF
v_call: TRBV28; clone_size: NA; j_call: TRBJ2-7; cdr3_length: 17; cdr3_aa: CASSLRNRLRLSYEQYF
v_call: TRBV10-3; clone_size: NA; j_call: TRBJ2-5; cdr3_length: 13; cdr3_aa: CAIRAQGGEAQYF
v_call: TRBV20-1; clone_size: many; j_call: TRBJ1-5; cdr3_length: 13; cdr3_aa: CSAIGTKDQPQHF
v_call: TRBV28; clone_size: many; j_call: TRBJ1-2; cdr3_length: 15; cdr3_aa: CASRSSKTSGYGYTF
v_call: TRBV5-6; clone_size: few; j_call: TRBJ2-3; cdr3_length: 13; cdr3_aa: CASSVTGADTQYF
v_call: TRBV24-1; clone_size: few; j_call: TRBJ2-5; cdr3_length: 12; cdr3_aa: CATSDQRDSLYF
v_call: TRBV12-3/TRBV12-4; clone_size: many; j_call: TRBJ1-1; cdr3_length: 13; cdr3_aa: CAIKDSLNTEAFF
v_call: TRBV12-5; clone_size: many; j_call: TRBJ1-6; cdr3_length: 18; cdr3_aa: CASGLPAEQSLGNSPLHF
v_call: TRBV2; clone_size: few; j_call: TRBJ1-4; cdr3_length: 13; cdr3_aa: CASTLTGFEKLFF
v_call: TRBV7-2; clone_size: many; j_call: TRBJ2-3; cdr3_length: 15; cdr3_aa: CASSLVWGGTDTQYF
v_call: TRBV6-6; clone_size: few; j_call: TRBJ1-4; cdr3_length: 15; cdr3_aa: CASSYSGAGREKLFF
v_call: TRBV15; clone_size: NA; j_call: TRBJ2-2; cdr3_length: 10; cdr3_aa: CATGTGELFF
v_call: TRBV19; clone_size: many; j_call: TRBJ2-2; cdr3_length: 15; cdr3_aa: CASTDDRARAGELFF
v_call: TRBV19; clone_size: NA; j_call: TRBJ1-6; cdr3_length: 15; cdr3_aa: CASSPLDRENSPLHF
v_call: TRBV5-1; clone_size: NA; j_call: TRBJ2-1; cdr3_length: 17; cdr3_aa: CASSIGTGGAGGNEQFF
v_call: TRBV2; clone_size: NA; j_call: TRBJ1-2; cdr3_length: 15; cdr3_aa: CASSEWTPTDYGYTF
v_call: TRBV6-1; clone_size: few; j_call: TRBJ2-3; cdr3_length: 14; cdr3_aa: CASTRGGSSDTQYF
v_call: TRBV7-6; clone_size: many; j_call: TRBJ2-5; cdr3_length: 13; cdr3_aa: CASSFSDQETQYF